This TCR beta chain is from a study of OX40 agonist ivuxolimab in advanced cancers. Data came from immunoSEQ multiplex PCR; TCRdb stores just in-frame clones and leaves some out. The data hold 100,000 or so clones, with around 90% observed a single time. Germline V gives CDR1 SNHLY, CDR2 FYNNEI. There are 13 residues in the CDR3. J was trimmed by 2 bases and V by 6 bases; bases with no gene match: 3. This TCR was recovered from an adult with an advanced solid tumor such as melanoma, head and neck, liver or kidney cancer. Sample: CD4+ or CD8+ T cells sorted from blood, taken in a trial of the OX40 agonist ivuxolimab. This chain links TRBV2 with TRBJ2-5; TRBD1 matches at 7 bases. The DNA of the CDR3 is TGTGCCAGCAGGCCGGGACAGCAAGAGACCCAGTACTTC. The encoded protein is CASRPGQQETQYF.